The TCR beta chain under discussion was sequenced for a study of T cells in localized non-small cell lung cancer. Findings and limits, study-wide: Those with higher blood T cell density had longer overall survival.

The data were produced by immunoSEQ multiplex PCR, yet TCRdb's version contains in-frame clones alone and is incomplete. The table lists approximately 2,800 clones, 30% to 35% of them singletons. After removal of 5 bases from V and 8 bases from J, the junction contained 10 bases not matched to a gene. The CDR3 is made up of 15 amino acids. Germline V lookup: CDR1 MNHGY, CDR2 SVAAGI. As for this clone: The antigen is not known.

The chain carries TRBV6-9 and TRBJ2-1; 9 nucleotides agree with TRBD2. Sequenced material: lung tumor tissue, taken before any cancer treatment. The receptor was isolated from a female donor older than 55 with stage II squamous cell lung carcinoma. The CDR3 loop reads CASSAGLASWDEQFF. The CDR3 DNA follows: TGTGCCAGCAGTGCGGGACTAGCAAGTTGGGATGAGCAGTTCTTC.